The 22 T cell receptor beta chains reported below all come from one sample, sequenced in a study of shared clonotypes between healthy human individuals. Profiling relied on immunoSEQ multiplex PCR, and the TCRdb table lists in-frame clones only, not all of them. The sample has about 2.3 million clones, 85% to 95% seen once. Sequencing was done on a sample of naive CD4+ T cells from PBMCs. Subset here: CD45RA+ positively selected. The receptors here all came from a man between 18 and 29 years old in good health. Some clones in this sample may be carry-over from other donors' samples.

The chain carries TRBV9 and TRBJ2-2; TRBD1 or TRBD2 may be the D gene (5 bases each). The germline V gene has CDR1 SGDLS and CDR2 YYNGEE. The ends were cut back, 3 bases at V and 6 bases at J, with 15 bases in the middle. CDR3 size: 15 residues. DNA of the CDR3: TGTGCCAGCAGCGCGGAGGCAGGGCCTGCCGGGGAGCTGTTTTTT. This encodes CASSAEAGPAGELFF.

Notes on this clone: The sample holds other DNA sequences that translate to the same CDR3. This chain uses TRBV9 with TRBJ2-3; the D is unclear. Germline lookup yields CDR1 SGDLS and CDR2 YYNGEE. The CDR3 extends over 13 amino acids. V lost 1 base and J 3 bases, leaving 6 bases between the germline ends. The CDR3 spells CASSVLGTDTQYF. Here the CDR3 DNA reads TGTGCCAGCAGCGTACTAGGGACAGATACGCAGTATTTT.

The V call is TRBV5-1, the J call TRBJ1-1, with 9 bases lining up with TRBD1. This CDR3 region has 16 residues. Germline V gene lookup returns CDR1 SGHRS and CDR2 YFSETQ. V was pared by 4 bases and J by 2 bases, with 9 bases of the junction left unmatched. DNA for the CDR3: TGCGCCAGCAGCGCCCGATCGGGACAGGGTAACACTGAAGCTTTCTTT. Residues: CASSARSGQGNTEAFF. The variable domain in full, completed from reference TRBV5-1 and TRBJ1-1, reads KAGVTQTPRYLIKTRGQQVTLSCSPISGHRSVSWYQQTPGQGLQFLFEYFSETQRNKGNFPGRFSGRQFSNSRSEMNVSTLELGDSALYLCASSARSGQGNTEAFFGQGTRLTVV.

The rearrangement uses TRBV5-1 and TRBJ1-2, with D unresolved. The ends were cut back, 1 base at V and 7 bases at J, with 14 bases in the middle. Germline assignment: CDR1 SGHRS and CDR2 YFSETQ. The CDR3 runs 14 residues. CDR3 nucleotide sequence: TGCGCCAGCAGCTTGATCGTACATTCTGGTGGCTACACCTTC. It encodes CASSLIVHSGGYTF. Combining the CDR3 with reference TRBV5-1 and TRBJ1-2 gives the whole variable domain KAGVTQTPRYLIKTRGQQVTLSCSPISGHRSVSWYQQTPGQGLQFLFEYFSETQRNKGNFPGRFSGRQFSNSRSEMNVSTLELGDSALYLCASSLIVHSGGYTFGSGTRLTVV.

The gene calls are TRBV28 and TRBJ1-3, with a tentative D call TRBD1 (5 bases). Deletions cut 4 bases from V and 0 bases from J, with 13 bases between. This CDR3 has 16 residues. The V gene's germline CDR1 is MDHEN and CDR2 SYDVKM. The CDR3 nucleotides read TGTGCCAGCAGTTCCCGGACATTTTTCTCTGGAAACACCATATATTTT. This codes for CASSSRTFFSGNTIYF. The full variable domain, rest sourced from reference TRBV28 and TRBJ1-3, is DVKVTQSSRYLVKRTGEKVFLECVQDMDHENMFWYRQDPGLGLRLIYFSYDVKMKEKGDIPEGYSVSREKKERFSLILESASTNQTSMYLCASSSRTFFSGNTIYFGEGSWLTVV.

Turning to this clone: The same CDR3 also results from other DNA sequences found in this sample. This chain uses TRBV19 with TRBJ2-2, with unresolved D. This CDR3 region has 12 residues. Deletions cut 4 bases from V and 4 bases from J, with 4 bases between. Per the germline V gene, CDR1 is LNHDA and CDR2 is SQIVND (reference sequence). The CDR3 sequence: CASSTRTGELFF. In DNA form, the CDR3 reads TGTGCCAGTAGTACTCGCACCGGGGAGCTGTTTTTT.

The genes are TRBV4-1 and TRBJ2-1, with D tentatively TRBD1 (5 bases). In germline, CDR1 is MGHRA, CDR2 YSYEKL. This CDR3 is built from 13 residues. V shed 10 bases and J shed 0 bases, with 10 bases lying between them. CDR3: CATLDSSYNEQFF. CDR3 nucleotide sequence: TGCGCCACCCTCGACAGCTCCTACAATGAGCAGTTCTTC.

The sample holds a few counts of this clone. The gene calls are TRBV28 and TRBJ2-2; D gene unclear. Germline values: CDR1 MDHEN, CDR2 SYDVKM. The CDR3 runs to 12 residues. Trimming stripped 5 bases from V and 2 bases from J, with 3 bases between. Here the CDR3 DNA reads TGTGCCAGCAGTCATAACACCGGGGAGCTGTTTTTT. Translating it yields CASSHNTGELFF.

This chain links TRBV19 with TRBJ1-4, with TRBD1 matching 9 bases. From germline, CDR1 is LNHDA and CDR2 SQIVND (reference sequence). The CDR3 loop spans 14 amino acids. The trim removed 5 bases at V and 7 bases at J, leaving 5 bases unmatched. The CDR3 bases are TGTGCCAGTAGTCCCGGGACAGGGCTTGAAAAACTGTTTTTT. Translation gives CASSPGTGLEKLFF.

This sequence joins TRBV28 and TRBJ2-5, with a possible D match to TRBD2 (6 bases). Germline V lookup: CDR1 MDHEN, CDR2 SYDVKM. The CDR3 is 12 amino acids. Trimming took 7 bases from V and 14 from J, leaving 20 bases between them. DNA for the CDR3: TGTGCCAGCACCCCGTCGGGGGTTAAGACCTACTTC. It encodes CASTPSGVKTYF.

This rearrangement joins TRBV30 to TRBJ1-3, with D maybe TRBD1 (5 bases). The CDR3 has 20 amino acids. V dropped 0 bases and J dropped 0 bases, with 24 bases sitting between them. Germline values: CDR1 GTSNPN, CDR2 SVGIG (reference sequence). The DNA for the CDR3 is TGTGCCTGGAGTGTACGGCGGGACCTGGGACCCTCTCTCTCTGGAAACACCATATATTTT. Translation gives CAWSVRRDLGPSLSGNTIYF.

This clone appeared once. The chain couples TRBV7-9 to TRBJ2-5; 7 bases line up with TRBD1. V was pared by 5 bases and J by 0 bases, with 6 bases of the junction left unmatched. Germline V gene sequence: CDR1 SEHNR, CDR2 FQNEAQ (reference sequence). The CDR3 totals 15 residues. The CDR3 DNA sequence: TGTGCCAGCAGCCACAGGGGCGAGGACCAAGAGACCCAGTACTTC. It yields the protein CASSHRGEDQETQYF.

This clone appeared a single time. CDR3 protein: CASTKTRTFGGWNEQYF. CDR3 sequence (DNA): TGTGCCAGTACCAAAACCCGGACGTTCGGGGGGTGGAACGAGCAGTACTTC. The genes are TRBV19 and TRBJ2-7, with 7 bases fitting TRBD2. CDR1 is LNHDA and CDR2 is SQIVND in the germline V gene (reference sequence). The V and J ends lost 7 bases and 5 bases, in that order; junction bases with no gene match: 20. This CDR3 is 17 amino acids long. Full variable domain (rest looked up from reference TRBV19 and TRBJ2-7): DGGITQSPKYLFRKEGQNVTLSCEQNLNHDAMYWYRQDPGQGLRLIYYSQIVNDFQKGDIAEGYSVSREKKESFPLTVTSAQKNPTAFYLCASTKTRTFGGWNEQYFGPGTRLTVT.

The chain employs TRBV5-5 and TRBJ1-5, with D perhaps matching TRBD1 (5 bases). Germline CDR1 reads SGHKS; CDR2 reads YYEKEE (reference sequence). This CDR3 spans 16 amino acids. Trimming removed 4 bases from V and 4 bases from J, with 18 bases in between. The CDR3 DNA reads TGTGCCAGCAGCCAGACACGGGGGGTTGGTAATCAGCCCCAGCATTTT. It codes for CASSQTRGVGNQPQHF.

V gene TRBV7-9 combines with J gene TRBJ1-4; D might be TRBD1 (5 bases). Germline assignment: CDR1 SEHNR and CDR2 FQNEAQ (reference sequence). Trimming removed 1 base from V and 3 bases from J, with 9 bases in between. The CDR3 spans 15 residues. CDR3 sequence: CASSLVEGPNEKLFF. Written as DNA, the CDR3 is TGTGCCAGCAGCTTAGTAGAGGGGCCTAATGAAAAACTGTTTTTT.

V usage is TRBV29-1 and J usage is TRBJ1-2; 7 bases are shared with TRBD1. Germline trimming cut 2 bases from V and 6 bases from J; bases unmatched to any gene: 9. Germline CDR1 SQVTM, CDR2 ANQGSEA. This CDR3 region has 14 residues. CDR3 protein: CSVERQGRVDGYTF. DNA for the CDR3: TGCAGCGTTGAACGACAGGGAAGGGTTGATGGCTACACCTTC. Full variable domain (rest looked up from reference TRBV29-1 and TRBJ1-2): SAVISQKPSRDICQRGTSLTIQCQVDSQVTMMFWYRQQPGQSLTLIATANQGSEATYESGFVIDKFPISRPNLTFSTLTVSNMSPEDSSIYLCSVERQGRVDGYTFGSGTRLTVV.

The rearrangement uses TRBV14 and TRBJ1-2; 7 bases align to TRBD1. This CDR3 spans 16 amino acids. V trimming: 4 bases; J trimming: 8 bases; junction bases outside the gene matches: 16. The germline gives CDR1 SGHDN, CDR2 FVKESK. CDR3 region: CASSPGNFDRVSGYTF. CDR3 in DNA: TGTGCCAGCAGCCCAGGGAACTTCGACAGGGTGAGCGGCTACACCTTC. Full variable domain (missing parts from reference TRBV14 and TRBJ1-2): EAGVTQFPSHSVIEKGQTVTLRCDPISGHDNLYWYRRVMGKEIKFLLHFVKESKQDESGMPNNRFLAERTGGTYSTLKVQPAELEDSGVYFCASSPGNFDRVSGYTFGSGTRLTVV.

The rearrangement joins TRBV28 to TRBJ1-5; 10 bases map to TRBD1. Per germline, CDR1 MDHEN and CDR2 SYDVKM. This CDR3 spans 16 amino acids. V shed 5 bases, J shed 4 bases, and the junction held 8 bases outside the gene matches. For the CDR3, the DNA is TGTGCCAGCAGTCGTGACAGGGGGCGGGGGAATCAGCCCCAGCATTTT. Amino acid sequence: CASSRDRGRGNQPQHF. Full variable domain (outside the CDR3, taken from reference TRBV28 and TRBJ1-5): DVKVTQSSRYLVKRTGEKVFLECVQDMDHENMFWYRQDPGLGLRLIYFSYDVKMKEKGDIPEGYSVSREKKERFSLILESASTNQTSMYLCASSRDRGRGNQPQHFGDGTRLSIL.

V usage is TRBV6-1 and J usage is TRBJ2-7, with TRBD1 matching 9 bases. The CDR3 covers 15 residues. V lost 4 bases to trimming and J lost 6 bases; unmatched junction nucleotides: 10. From germline, CDR1 is MNHNS and CDR2 SASEGT. Written as DNA, the CDR3 is TGTGCCAGCAGTGGTCCGGGACAGGGATCCCCCGAGCAGTACTTC. It specifies CASSGPGQGSPEQYF.

The chain combines TRBV4-3 with TRBJ1-2; D might be TRBD1 (5 bases). Trimming removed 2 bases from V and 2 bases from J, with 15 bases in between. CDR1 LGHNA and CDR2 YSLEER come from the germline V gene. The CDR3 is 16 residues long. The CDR3 reads CASSQTFRGTNYGYTF. CDR3 DNA sequence: TGCGCCAGCAGCCAAACCTTCCGGGGCACAAACTATGGCTACACCTTC.

This rearrangement joins TRBV30 to TRBJ2-3; TRBD2 aligns across 14 bases. The CDR3 length is 16 residues. Trimming cost V 0 bases and J 4 bases; bases outside gene matches: 3. Germline V gene sequence: CDR1 GTSNPN, CDR2 SVGIG (reference sequence). In nucleotides, the CDR3 is TGTGCCTGGAGTGTAGGACTAGCGGGAGGCGCAGATACGCAGTATTTT. Encoded protein: CAWSVGLAGGADTQYF. Filled out from reference TRBV30 and TRBJ2-3, the complete variable domain reads SQTIHQWPATLVQPVGSPLSLECTVEGTSNPNLYWYRQAAGRGLQLLFYSVGIGQISSEVPQNLSASRPQDRQFILSSKKLLLSDSGFYLCAWSVGLAGGADTQYFGPGTRLTVL.

About this clone itself: Given a much more abundant clone one base away, this may be a read error. The rearrangement links TRBV5-8 to TRBJ2-7; D remains ambiguous. The CDR3 has 11 amino acids. Trimming cost V 5 bases and J 1 base, with 4 bases left between them. Germline assignment: CDR1 SGHTS and CDR2 YDEGEE. The CDR3 DNA follows: TGTGCCAGCAGGTTATCCTACGAGCAGTACTTC. It is translated as CASRLSYEQYF.